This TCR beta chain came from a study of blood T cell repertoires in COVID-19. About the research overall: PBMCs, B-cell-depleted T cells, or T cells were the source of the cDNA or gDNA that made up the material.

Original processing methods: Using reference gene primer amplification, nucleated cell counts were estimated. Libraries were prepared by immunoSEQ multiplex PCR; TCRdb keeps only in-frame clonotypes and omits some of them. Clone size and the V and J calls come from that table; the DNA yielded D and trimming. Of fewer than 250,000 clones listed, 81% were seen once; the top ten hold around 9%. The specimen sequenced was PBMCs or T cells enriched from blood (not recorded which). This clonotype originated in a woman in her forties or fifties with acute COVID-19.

This CDR3 reads CASSITSGVYGYTF. In DNA, the CDR3 is TGTGCCAGCAGTATAACTTCGGGGGTCTATGGCTACACCTTC. The genes are TRBV28 and TRBJ1-2, with D possibly being TRBD1 (5 bases). V was pared by 5 bases and J by 4 bases, with 14 bases between. This CDR3 region has 14 residues. Germline lookup yields CDR1 MDHEN and CDR2 SYDVKM.